This TCR beta chain was sequenced during a study of T cells in Graves' hyperthyroidism and ophthalmopathy. RNA transcripts yielded amplified TCR beta CDR3 regions. The HTBI primer set served for first-round RT-PCR of the TCR CDR3. TCRdb re-derived calls from the multiplex PCR reads in MiXCR, one entry per CDR3 protein. The table lists roughly 350,000 distinct CDR3 sequences, approximately 14% of them singletons. Ten or more counts support this clonotype. Its antigen is not identified. Diagnosing involved the use of clinical symptoms, serum thyroxine and TRAb, thyroid ultrasound and orbital computed tomography. PBMCs were derived from 7.5 to 10 ml fresh peripheral blood. Study-wide findings and caveats: A 13 V-J model separated ophthalmopathy from stable hyperthyroidism.

The specimen sequenced was blood. The clonotype was recovered from a woman between 40 and 50 years old with Graves' ophthalmopathy.

CDR3 sequence reads: CASSSGNKFYEQYF. As DNA, the CDR3 is TGTGCCAGCAGTTCCGGGAACAAATTCTACGAGCAGTACTTC. The gene calls are TRBV6-2 or TRBV6-3 and TRBJ2-7; a weak D match, TRBD2 (5 bases). V lost 4 bases, J lost 3 bases, and 13 bases lay in between. The CDR3 is 14 residues long. Per the germline V gene, CDR1 is MNHEY and CDR2 is SVGEGT.